The sequence of this T cell receptor (beta chain) was determined in a study of cytomegalovirus exposure and HLA in healthy donors (TCRdb year 2017). Turning to the overall study: An earlier analysis of approximately 550 of the donors reported approximately 290 Gb of sequence data and 117 million unique TCR beta sequences from some 180 million T cells. Four or five DR-DQ haplotypes were handled as single units for association and clustering, since linkage in the cohort was strong. Donor age, sex, ethnicity and CMV serostatus were compiled alongside the repertoire data. On average, 235,054 unique TCR beta nucleotide sequences were sequenced per donor among about 400 genotyped donors of the cohort, with roughly 18% of those sequences being non-productive. A later analysis re-examined previously published TCR beta repertoires from more than 600 donors and added high-resolution HLA genotyping to investigate patterns of TCR occurrence. Typing coverage varied by locus: 629-630 donors for A, B, C, DRB1 and DQB1; about 520 for DQA1; approximately 570 for DPA1; approximately 490 for DPB1. An earlier analysis of around 640 of the donors used high-throughput TCR beta sequencing to judge whether each TCR beta V gene segment behaved as functional or pseudogenic. An early release that covered about 600 HLA-typed donors contained approximately 300 gigabases of sequencing data and tens of millions of unique TCR sequences. In a later genetic analysis, genome-wide SNP genotypes for about three fifths of the 666 donors were used, and that subset was treated as a discovery cohort. Every discovery cohort repertoire had been produced on one sequencing platform. The aim of the study was to test whether cataloging public T cell receptors could identify signatures of past pathogen exposure. To predict cytomegalovirus infection status, the study combined high-throughput TCR immunosequencing, statistical association of individual TCRs with disease status, and machine learning. Of the 300 to 450 genotyped donors, over 80% were placed in the genetic ancestry cluster associated with self-reported Caucasian donors. A separate validation cohort of some 130 different subjects was used in addition to the approximately 640-subject first cohort. The study profiled the T cell repertoires of around 700 subjects by immunosequencing and related them to cytomegalovirus serostatus. HLA typing included class I and class II loci at four-digit resolution. Rather than drawing on any new phenotypic data, the later analysis identified candidate immune exposures from TCR beta sequences and the way those sequences occurred across donors. What the work shows at the level of the full study, not this receptor alone: In a later analysis, HLA-associated TCR beta chains showed more clonal expansion and lower generation probabilities than non-associated chains that were equally common. Only TCR beta chains were sequenced in this cohort, and the absence of alpha or paired-chain data limited detectable features. It was suggested by the authors that the approach could potentially be generalized to other disease states and immunological phenotypes. The study listed 150 to 200 TCR beta chains as associated with cytomegalovirus. According to a later analysis, most CMV-associated TCR beta chains appeared to be HLA-restricted, and the HLA associations seemed to be driven largely by CMV exposure. The classifier was reported to diagnose cytomegalovirus status with high specificity and sensitivity in both the original and validation cohorts. Most TCR sequences were observed very rarely across donors, whereas some public TCRs were present in many individuals. When HLA alleles, especially DR and DQ, strongly co-occurred, TCR associations were difficult to assign to individual alleles. The presence/absence analyses assumed that sequencing depth was roughly uniform across donors, and that assumption may not be true. In a later genetic analysis, a missense DCLRE1C variant was associated with V-gene and J-gene trimming of TCR beta chains, and the association was replicated in an independent cohort. In a later analysis, several top co-occurrence clusters were reported to appear linked to parvovirus B19, influenza, CMV and Epstein-Barr virus. HLA typing was unavailable for some donors at each locus, so association tests used only the typed subset. Specific HLA alleles were associated with over 15,000 TCR beta sequences at a false discovery rate of 0.05 in a later analysis. A further reported finding was that TCR beta sequences accurately predicted the HLA-A and HLA-B alleles for most subjects in the first cohort. Some IMGT-functional V segments, including TRBV6-2 and TRBV6-3, could not be told apart with the 87-base-pair reads, so those segments were excluded. In vitro tests confirmed that a few of the cytomegalovirus-associated TCR beta chains recognize cytomegalovirus antigens. Because counts were too low, some 17 rarely observed V segments, including chromosome 9 orphons, were excluded from the earlier analysis of 587 of the donors. For the cohort, immune exposure information was limited to CMV serostatus. Linkage disequilibrium might explain the correlated functional status among segregating V segments, but an unknown experimental factor could not be ruled out. In a later genetic analysis, fewer N-insertions in productive TCRs were reported among donors in an Asian-associated ancestry cluster than the 666-donor mean. In an earlier analysis of about 600 of the donors, most TCR beta V segments appeared in productive rearrangements about 87% or about 30% of the time, broadly matching IMGT annotations. In a later analysis, the rate of TCR association differed among HLA loci, with DRB1 alleles having the most associated TCRs and HLA-C alleles having the fewest. A cluster of highly shared sequence variants was judged likely to be a technical artifact of the sequencing pipeline.

With respect to this clone: Its antigen is currently not known. It has no much larger one-base neighbor in the sample; base qualities were not kept.

The CDR3 spans 14 residues, from the cysteine through the phenylalanine. The only DNA kept is the CDR3, 42 bases in frame from the first base. Taken from the germline V gene, the CDR1 and CDR2 loops are SGHTA and FQGNSA. V and J are trimmed by 2 bases and 3 bases, and the gene matches miss 1 base of the junction. The cohort was made up of 666 healthy bone marrow donors. At the time of sampling, all cohort members were nominally healthy, though unrecorded immune exposures were likely present. The donor tested CMV seropositive and was one of the 289 seropositive cohort members. A peripheral blood sample was collected from each donor, and TCR beta sequencing was performed on peripheral blood mononuclear cells. Genomic DNA extraction from the blood cell samples was performed with the Qiagen DNeasy Blood Extraction Kit. The library relied on the immunoSEQ multiplex PCR assay. For the multiplex PCR, a mixture combining 60 forward primers for TCR Vbeta segments and 13 reverse primers for TCR Jbeta segments was used. Amplification of the CDR3 region of rearranged TCR beta genes was performed with a multiplex PCR assay on genomic DNA. The Illumina HiSeq System was used to sequence the amplified TCR beta libraries as 87-base-pair reads. The study's processing was this. In a later analysis, 70 million to 95 million unique TCR beta chains were counted across the 666 repertoires, and around 10 million of these chains were shared by at least two donors. To remove PCR and sequencing errors, raw reads were error-corrected and collapsed into unique sequences using a nearest-neighbor algorithm that merged closely related sequences. CDR3 sequences were aligned to IMGT reference sequences to assign V, D and J gene segments. Each retained sequence needed at least a six-nucleotide match to both a V gene segment and a J gene segment. Rearrangements were classified as productive when the CDR3 lacked stop codons and remained in frame with V and J, and all other rearrangements were classified as non-productive. Following IMGT convention, CDR3 was defined as the stretch from the second conserved V-encoded cysteine to the conserved J-encoded phenylalanine. In an earlier analysis of 500 to 650 of the donors, sequences lacking an unambiguous match to a single V gene segment were excluded. An earlier analysis of roughly 590 of the donors called V segments functional above 56.7% productive rearrangements and segregating when the between-donor standard deviation exceeded 5%. A statistical classification framework was built for diagnosing cytomegalovirus status from the catalog of TCR beta chain sequences. In a later analysis, V and J genes were assigned by comparing TCR nucleotide sequences against IMGT/GENE-DB human TR gene sequences. A later analysis assigned CDR3 sequences and most-parsimonious VDJ recombination scenarios with the TCRdist pipeline. In a later analysis, every TCR beta chain was defined by the combination of its CDR3 amino acid sequence and its V-gene family, and reads without a unique V-gene family were dropped. As a way to deal with suspected cross-contamination and a sequencing artifact, a later analysis dropped more than 500 nucleotide sequences that were highly shared and had low generation probability. In a later analysis, a clonal expansion index for each public chain was calculated from normalized within-repertoire ranks of inferred template counts. Generation probabilities in a later analysis came from a VDJ recombination model fitted to out-of-frame rearrangements, and those results were checked against IGoR. A later analysis scored TCR-TCR, TCR-HLA and TCR-CMV co-occurrence with hypergeometric tests, applying a repertoire-size bias correction to TCR pairs. To estimate false discovery rates, a later analysis permuted the HLA or CMV assignments 20 times. In a later analysis, co-occurring TCRs were grouped using DBSCAN, with TCRdist sequence similarity added in when clustering inside HLA-allele-positive subsets. For co-occurrence clustering, repertoires with fewer than 30,000 or more than 120,000 public chains were excluded, along with roughly five repertoires with anomalous nucleotide sharing. Not all clones reach the TCRdb copy of this immuneACCESS table, which keeps in-frame sequences only. Checked studies attribute under half of the gap to unresolved V genes and leave the rest unexplained. V, J and clone size are taken as reported in that table, and D and trimming were inferred from the DNA itself. The sample table contains about 100,000 clones; only one count was recorded for around 81% of them. The ten top clones hold approximately 3.9% of the sample.

This chain is built from TRBV7-2 and TRBJ2-3; 8 bases in between match TRBD1. Sequenced: PBMCs. The sequence was collected from a woman aged 65 to 85 in good health and CMV-seropositive. At the DNA level, the sequence is TGTGCCAGCAGCTTAAACAGGGGGACAGATACGCAGTATTTT. Translated, it gives CASSLNRGTDTQYF.